Described below is a single T cell receptor beta chain sequence and its context. Its antigen remains unidentified. The PCR contained 60 Vbeta and 13 Jbeta primers. Only in-frame clones appear in the TCRdb table, and some are missing; sequencing was by immunoSEQ multiplex PCR. Of about 190,000 clones in the sample, roughly 74% were seen once. The entry originates in a study of cytomegalovirus exposure and HLA in healthy donors. Points from the study as a whole: There were fewer than 200 TCR beta chains listed as cytomegalovirus-associated.

The V and J ends lost 0 bases and 10 bases respectively, with 12 bases between them. There are 13 residues in the CDR3. The germline V gene encodes CDR1 SGHAT and CDR2 FQNNGV. The chain recombines TRBV11-2 with TRBJ1-2; D is undetermined. The receptor was isolated from a woman between 25 and 40 years old in good health and CMV-seropositive. Sequences were obtained from PBMCs. CDR3 loop: CASSLEYQVAYTF. For the CDR3, the DNA is TGTGCCAGCAGCTTAGAATACCAGGTGGCCTACACCTTC.